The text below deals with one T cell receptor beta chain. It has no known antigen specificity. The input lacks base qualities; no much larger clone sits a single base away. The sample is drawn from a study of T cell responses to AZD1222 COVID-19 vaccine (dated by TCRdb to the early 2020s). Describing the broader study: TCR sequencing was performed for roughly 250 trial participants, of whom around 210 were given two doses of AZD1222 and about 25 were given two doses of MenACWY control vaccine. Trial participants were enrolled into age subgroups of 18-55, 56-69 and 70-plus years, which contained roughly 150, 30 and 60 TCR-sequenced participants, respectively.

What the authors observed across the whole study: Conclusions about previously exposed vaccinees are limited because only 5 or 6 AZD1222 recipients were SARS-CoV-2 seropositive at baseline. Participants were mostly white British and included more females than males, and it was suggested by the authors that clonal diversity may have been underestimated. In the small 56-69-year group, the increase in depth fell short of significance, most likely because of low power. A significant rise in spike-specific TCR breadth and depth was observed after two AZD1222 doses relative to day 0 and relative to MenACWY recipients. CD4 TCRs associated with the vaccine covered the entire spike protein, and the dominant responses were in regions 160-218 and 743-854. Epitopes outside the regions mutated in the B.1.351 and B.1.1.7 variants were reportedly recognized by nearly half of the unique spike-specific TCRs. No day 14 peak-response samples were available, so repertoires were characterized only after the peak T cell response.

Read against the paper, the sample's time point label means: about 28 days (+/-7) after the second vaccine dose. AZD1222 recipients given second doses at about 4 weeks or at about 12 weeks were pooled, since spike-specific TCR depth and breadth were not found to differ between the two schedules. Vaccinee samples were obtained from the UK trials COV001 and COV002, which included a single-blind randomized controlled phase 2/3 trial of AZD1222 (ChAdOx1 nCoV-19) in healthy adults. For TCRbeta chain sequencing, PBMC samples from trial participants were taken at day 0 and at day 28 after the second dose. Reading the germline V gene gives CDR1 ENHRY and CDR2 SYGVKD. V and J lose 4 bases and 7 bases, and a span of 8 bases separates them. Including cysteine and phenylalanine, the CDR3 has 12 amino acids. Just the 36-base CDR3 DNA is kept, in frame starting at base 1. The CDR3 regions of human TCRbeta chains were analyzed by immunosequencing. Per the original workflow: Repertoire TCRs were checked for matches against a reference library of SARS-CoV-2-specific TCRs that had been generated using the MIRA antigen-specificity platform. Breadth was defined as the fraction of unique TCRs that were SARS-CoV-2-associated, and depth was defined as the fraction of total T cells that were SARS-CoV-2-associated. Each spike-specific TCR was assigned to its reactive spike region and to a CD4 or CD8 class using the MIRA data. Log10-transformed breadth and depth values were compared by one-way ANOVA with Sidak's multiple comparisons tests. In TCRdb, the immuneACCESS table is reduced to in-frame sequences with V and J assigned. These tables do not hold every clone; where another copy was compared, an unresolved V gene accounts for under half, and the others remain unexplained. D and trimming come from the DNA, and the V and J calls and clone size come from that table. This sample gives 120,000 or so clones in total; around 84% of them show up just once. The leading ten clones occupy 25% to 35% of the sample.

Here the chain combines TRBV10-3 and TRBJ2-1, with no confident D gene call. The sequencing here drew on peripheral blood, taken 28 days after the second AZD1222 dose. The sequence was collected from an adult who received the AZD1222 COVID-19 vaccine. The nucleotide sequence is TGTGCCATCAGTGGACCGAGTAATGAGCAGTTCTTC. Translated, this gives CAISGPSNEQFF.